This T cell receptor beta chain was retrieved from a study of cytomegalovirus exposure and HLA in healthy donors. Findings and caveats of the study: In a later analysis, productive TCRs from donors in an Asian-associated ancestry cluster reportedly carried fewer N-insertions than the cohort mean.

Vbeta (60) and Jbeta (13) primers were used in the PCR. Method: immunoSEQ multiplex PCR; TCRdb's copy keeps in-frame clones and lacks some. The profile shows 200,000 to 250,000 clones, 70% to 85% of them singletons. The donors (healthy individuals) were bone marrow donors. In nominal health when sampled, donors likely had unrecorded immune exposures nonetheless. The CDR3 length is 12 residues. The V gene's germline CDR1 is SNHLY and CDR2 FYNNEI. V was clipped by 4 bases and J by 13 bases, with 17 bases between them. A word on this clone: Its antigen is unidentified.

The chain links TRBV2 to TRBJ2-7, with D uncertain. The sequence was collected from a woman aged 55-75 years in good health and CMV-seropositive. The specimen was PBMCs. The CDR3 sequence is CASSVGDGFAYF. Here the CDR3 DNA reads TGTGCCAGCAGTGTCGGAGATGGCTTTGCCTACTTC. Complete variable domain (other parts from reference TRBV2 and TRBJ2-7): EPEVTQTPSHQVTQMGQEVILRCVPISNHLYFYWYRQILGQKVEFLVSFYNNEISEKSEIFDDQFSVERPDGSNFTLKIRSTKLEDSAMYFCASSVGDGFAYFGPGTRLTVT.